A selection of T cell receptor beta chains follows, all from one sample in a study of cytomegalovirus exposure and HLA in healthy donors. The repertoire was sequenced with immunoSEQ multiplex PCR; TCRdb's copy has only in-frame clones and lacks some. The data show tens of thousands of clones, less than 75% seen once. Sequenced material: PBMCs. The receptors were sampled from a woman aged 25 to 45 in good health and CMV-seropositive. The CDR3 runs from the conserved cysteine through the conserved F or W. The D gene is left open where the match is weak. Size values are once, few and many counts, or a class for expanded clones, and some rows have none.

>TRBD2|TRBV7-6|.|TRBJ2-3
CASSTGTGGPDTQYF
TGTGCCAGCAGCACCGGGACGGGGGGTCCAGATACGCAGTATTTT
>TRBD2|TRBV27|few|TRBJ2-7
CASSLEGTSGGYEQYF
TGTGCCAGCAGTTTAGAGGGGACTAGCGGGGGATACGAGCAGTACTTC
>.|TRBV6-4|.|TRBJ1-5
CASSSEGGRWPQHF
TGTGCCAGCAGTTCAGAGGGGGGGCGTTGGCCCCAGCATTTT
>TRBD1|TRBV7-6|.|TRBJ1-1
CASSWGQGANTEAFF
TGTGCCAGCAGCTGGGGACAGGGGGCGAACACTGAAGCTTTCTTT
>.|TRBV9|few|TRBJ2-3
CASSVAGDTDTQYF
TGTGCCAGCAGCGTCGCGGGTGACACAGATACGCAGTATTTT
>TRBD2|TRBV4-1|.|TRBJ2-1
CASSQPVDGTSGVSSYNEQFF
TGCGCCAGCAGCCAGCCGGTCGACGGGACTAGCGGGGTGAGCTCCTACAATGAGCAGTTCTTC
>TRBD1|TRBV5-6|.|TRBJ1-1
CASSLALQGVTEAFF
TGTGCCAGCAGCTTGGCCTTACAGGGGGTCACTGAAGCTTTCTTT
>TRBD1|TRBV6-1|few|TRBJ1-3
CASGTDSGNTIYF
TGTGCCAGCGGGACAGACTCTGGAAACACCATATATTTT
>TRBD1|TRBV5-6|few|TRBJ1-2
CASSWQGEWNGYTF
TGTGCCAGCAGCTGGCAGGGGGAATGGAATGGCTACACCTTC
>TRBD2|TRBV7-6|.|TRBJ2-5
CASSSKMGGGTGKTQYF
TGTGCCAGCAGCTCCAAGATGGGGGGGGGAACGGGCAAAACCCAGTACTTC
>TRBD1|TRBV18|.|TRBJ1-5
CASSPQGVGNQPQHF
TGTGCCAGCTCGCCACAGGGGGTAGGCAATCAGCCCCAGCATTTT
>.|TRBV28|few|TRBJ2-7
CASSFLGRVGQSSYEQYF
TGTGCCAGCAGTTTTTTGGGCAGGGTGGGTCAATCTAGCTACGAGCAGTACTTC
>.|TRBV7-3|.|TRBJ2-2
CASSLGGRGTGELFF
TGTGCCAGCAGCTTAGGGGGCCGAGGTACCGGGGAGCTGTTTTTT